The text below deals with one TCR beta chain. This receptor's antigen is unknown. Per-nucleotide qualities are absent, and no much larger clonotype sits a single base away. These data come from a study of T-cell reconstitution after alpha-beta-depleted transplantation in children (dated by TCRdb to about 2016). At the level of the whole study: T-cell immune reconstitution after TCRalphabeta/CD19-depleted allogeneic hematopoietic cell transplantation in children was quantitatively tracked in the study by means of TCR repertoire profiling. Overall results and qualifications from the work: Over subsequent months, a decline in hyperexpanded clone frequencies was noted, and after one year, T-cell counts and TCRbeta diversity were mostly ascribed to newly produced T cells. In some patients, high TCRbeta diversity at day 60 was attributed to recipient T cells and intrathymic progenitors that had survived conditioning. About two months after transplant, the apparently early recovery of alphabetaT-cell counts reportedly depended on just several hundred clones that had expanded rapidly and came from non-depleted graft cells.

The library was made by PCR. Instrument used: Illumina HiSeq 2500. TCR library preparation used molecular barcoding, with unique molecular identifiers applied to normalize quantification of the TCRbeta repertoire. Using fastp at Q25 and MiXCR, TCRdb reprocessed the public reads and kept productive beta chains. Rows matching on CDR3 protein sequence are summarized as one entry with the most common DNA and genes. Within this sample are 550,000 to 600,000 distinct CDR3 sequences, with about 21% of them counted one time only. The ten largest clones take up around 14% of the sample. A distance of 13 bases separates the germline ends of V and J, which lose 0 bases and 2 bases respectively. The germline V gene encodes CDR1 MGHRA and CDR2 YSYEKL. Its CDR3 holds 16 amino acids, cysteine through phenylalanine. Only the CDR3 portion is preserved as DNA: 48 bases, with reading frame beginning at the first base.

The treatment or condition label, as the study defines it: allogeneic hematopoietic cell transplantation with graft depleted of TCRalphabeta T cells and CD19 B cells. The children who served as transplant recipients had been given grafts of TCRalphabeta/CD19-depleted allogeneic hematopoietic cells. The chain couples TRBV4-1 to TRBJ1-2, with TRBD1 tentatively as D gene (5 bases match). This receptor was taken from a boy in the first two years of life who had a stem cell transplant for acute myeloid leukemia, so the T cells may come from the graft donor. Sequenced material: PBMCs, mostly from graft donor cells, taken 360 days after TCRalphabeta/CD19-depleted stem cell transplant. The DNA reads as follows: TGCGCCAGCAGCCAAGATCGGGTGACAGAGAACTATGGCTACACCTTC. This translates into CASSQDRVTENYGYTF.